Given below is one T cell receptor (beta chain) in context. Its antigen remains unidentified. The data are from a study of OX40 agonist ivuxolimab in advanced cancers. Findings of the study overall: Among some nonresponders, normalized T-cell clonal expansion was also low.

The CDR3 length is 15 residues. Germline CDR1 and CDR2: SGHRS and YFSETQ. Measured with immunoSEQ multiplex PCR; TCRdb has only the in-frame clones, and not every one. This sample carries around 67,000 clones, roughly four fifths of them seen once, and the ten largest clones take 0.6% to 0.8%. This sequence was found in an adult with an advanced solid tumor such as melanoma, head and neck, liver or kidney cancer. The sequencing here drew on CD4+ or CD8+ T cells sorted from blood, taken in a trial of the OX40 agonist ivuxolimab. The chain uses TRBV5-1 and TRBJ2-5, with 10 bases matching TRBD1. With the DNA end fitting TRBJ2-7 better, the J assignment may be wrong. CDR3 region: CASSPTGGPPYEQYF. CDR3 DNA sequence: TGCGCCAGCAGCCCGACAGGGGGCCCTCCCTACGAGCAGTACTTC.